This T cell receptor beta chain is drawn from a study of glioma-infiltrating T cells after dendritic cell vaccination. Input was 2 to 2.5 ug genomic DNA, or all available if less. Libraries were prepared by immunoSEQ multiplex PCR; TCRdb keeps only in-frame clonotypes and omits some of them. This sample has tens of thousands of clones, with 80% to 90% found just once. Indicated time point: after dendritic cell vaccination, including at tumor progression/relapse. The V end lost 1 base, the J end lost 2 bases, and 9 bases lay between the germline ends. Germline CDR1 is SGHVS and CDR2 is FNYEAQ. This CDR3 is built from 14 residues.

Sequences were derived from blood, sampled after dendritic cell vaccination. The chain employs TRBV7-6 and TRBJ2-7; D not certain. The source of this sequence is a human donor with glioblastoma. DNA of the CDR3: TGTGCCAGCAGCTTAGAGCCGTATCCCTACGAGCAGTACTTC. It yields the protein CASSLEPYPYEQYF.